These 2 T cell receptor beta chains were all obtained from the same sample, sequenced in a study of blood T cell repertoires in COVID-19. Some clones are missing from TCRdb's copy, which holds only in-frame ones; the method was immunoSEQ multiplex PCR. In the table there are about 150,000 clones, 80% to 90% of which are singletons. Sequencing was carried out using peripheral blood. The receptors here all came from a woman aged 60-75 years with COVID-19, enrolled during active disease.

The chain is built from TRBV3-1 (or the pseudogene TRBV3-2) and TRBJ2-1; 8 bases agree with TRBD1. The CDR3 runs 15 residues. Trimming removed 4 bases from V and 9 bases from J; junction bases left unmatched: 11. Germline V gene lookup returns CDR1 LGHDT and CDR2 YNNKEL (reference sequence). CDR3 amino acids: CASSLRTGTGGEQFF. In DNA form, the CDR3 reads TGTGCCAGCAGCCTTCGGACAGGGACGGGCGGTGAGCAGTTCTTC.

Concerning this clone itself: One junction end does not reproduce the germline sequence, and a read error may be involved. The gene calls are TRBV6-5 and TRBJ1-1, with 10 bases identical to TRBD1. CDR1 is MNHEY, CDR2 SVGAGI, per germline. The CDR3 contains 14 residues. Here the CDR3 DNA reads TGTGCCAGCAGTCACTCCGGGACAGGGGATGAAGCTTTCTTT. The encoded protein is CASSHSGTGDEAFF.